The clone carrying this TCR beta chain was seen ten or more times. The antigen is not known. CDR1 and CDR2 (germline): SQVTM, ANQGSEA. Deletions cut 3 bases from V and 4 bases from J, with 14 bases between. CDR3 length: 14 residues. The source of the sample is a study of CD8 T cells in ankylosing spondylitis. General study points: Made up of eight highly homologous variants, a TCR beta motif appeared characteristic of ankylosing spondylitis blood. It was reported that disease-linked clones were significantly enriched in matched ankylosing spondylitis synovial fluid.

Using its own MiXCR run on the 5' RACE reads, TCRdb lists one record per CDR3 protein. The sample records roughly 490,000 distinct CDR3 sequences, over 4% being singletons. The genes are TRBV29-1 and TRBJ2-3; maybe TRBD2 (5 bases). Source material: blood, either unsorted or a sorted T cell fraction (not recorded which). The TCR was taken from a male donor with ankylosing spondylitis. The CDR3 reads CSVDHGEGADTQYF. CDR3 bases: TGCAGCGTTGATCACGGAGAGGGCGCAGATACGCAGTATTTT.